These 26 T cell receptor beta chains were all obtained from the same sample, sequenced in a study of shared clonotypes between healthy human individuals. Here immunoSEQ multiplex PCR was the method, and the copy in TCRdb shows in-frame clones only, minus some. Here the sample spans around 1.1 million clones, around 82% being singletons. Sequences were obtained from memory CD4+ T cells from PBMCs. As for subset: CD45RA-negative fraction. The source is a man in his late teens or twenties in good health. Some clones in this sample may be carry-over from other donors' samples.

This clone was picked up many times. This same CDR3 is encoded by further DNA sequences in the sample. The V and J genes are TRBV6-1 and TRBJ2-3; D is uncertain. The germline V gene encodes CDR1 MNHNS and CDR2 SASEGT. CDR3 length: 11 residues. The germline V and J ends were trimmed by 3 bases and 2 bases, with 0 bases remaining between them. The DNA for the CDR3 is TGTGCCAGCAGTGACACAGATACGCAGTATTTT. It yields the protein CASSDTDTQYF.

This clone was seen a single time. The CDR3 DNA follows: TGTGCCAGCAGCCACCGGGACAAGGACTATGGCTACACCTTC. This sequence encodes CASSHRDKDYGYTF. This chain links TRBV7-9 with TRBJ1-2; tentative D call: TRBD1 (6 bases). Germline CDR1 and CDR2: SEHNR and FQNEAQ (reference sequence). The V end was cut by 5 bases, the J end by 3 bases, with 13 bases between. CDR3 length: 14 amino acids. Full variable domain (remainder filled in from reference TRBV7-9 and TRBJ1-2): DTGVSQNPRHKITKRGQNVTFRCDPISEHNRLYWYRQTLGQGPEFLTYFQNEAQLEKSRLLSDRFSAERPKGSFSTLEIQRTEQGDSAMYLCASSHRDKDYGYTFGSGTRLTVV.

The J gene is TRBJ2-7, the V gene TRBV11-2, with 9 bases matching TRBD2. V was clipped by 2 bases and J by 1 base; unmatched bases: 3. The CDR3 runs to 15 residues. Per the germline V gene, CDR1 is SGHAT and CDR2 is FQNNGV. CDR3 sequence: CASSLISGGSYEQYF. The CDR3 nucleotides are TGTGCCAGCAGCTTAATCAGCGGGGGGTCCTACGAGCAGTACTTC.

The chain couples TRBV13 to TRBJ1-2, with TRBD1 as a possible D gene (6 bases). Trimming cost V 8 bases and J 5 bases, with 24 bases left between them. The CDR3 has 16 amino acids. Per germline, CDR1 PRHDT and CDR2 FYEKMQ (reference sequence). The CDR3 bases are TGTGCCAGCGGCCTCGCGGTCAGGGGCCCCGTGTATGGCTACACCTTC. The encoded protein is CASGLAVRGPVYGYTF.

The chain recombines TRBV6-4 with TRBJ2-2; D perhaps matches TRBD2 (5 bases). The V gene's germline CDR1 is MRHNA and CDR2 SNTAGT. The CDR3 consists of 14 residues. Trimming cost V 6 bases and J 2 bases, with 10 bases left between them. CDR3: CASRPGINTGELFF. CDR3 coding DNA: TGTGCCAGCAGGCCCGGGATAAACACCGGGGAGCTGTTTTTT.

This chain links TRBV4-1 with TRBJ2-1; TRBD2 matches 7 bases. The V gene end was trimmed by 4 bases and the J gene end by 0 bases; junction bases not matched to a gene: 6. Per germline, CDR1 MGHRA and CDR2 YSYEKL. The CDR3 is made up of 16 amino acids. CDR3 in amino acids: CASSRGGSGSYNEQFF. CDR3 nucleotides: TGCGCCAGCAGCCGGGGGGGGAGTGGCTCCTACAATGAGCAGTTCTTC.

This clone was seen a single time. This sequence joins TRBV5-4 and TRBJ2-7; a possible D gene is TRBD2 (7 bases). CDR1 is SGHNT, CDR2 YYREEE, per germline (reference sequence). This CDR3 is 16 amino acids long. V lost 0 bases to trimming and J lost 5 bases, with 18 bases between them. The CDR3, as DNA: TGTGCCAGCAGCTTGGAGGGGGGGCAAGTTAGCCACGAGCAGTACTTC. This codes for CASSLEGGQVSHEQYF.

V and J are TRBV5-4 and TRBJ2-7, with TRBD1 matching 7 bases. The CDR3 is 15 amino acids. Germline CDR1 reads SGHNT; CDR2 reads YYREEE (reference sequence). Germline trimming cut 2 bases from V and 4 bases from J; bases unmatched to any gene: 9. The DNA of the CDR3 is TGTGCCAGCAGCTTAGGTGGACAGGCGATGTACGAGCAGTACTTC. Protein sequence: CASSLGGQAMYEQYF.

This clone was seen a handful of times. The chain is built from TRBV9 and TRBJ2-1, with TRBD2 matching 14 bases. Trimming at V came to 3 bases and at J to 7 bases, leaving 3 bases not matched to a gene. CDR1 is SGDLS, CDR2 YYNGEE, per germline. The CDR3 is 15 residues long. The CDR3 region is CASSGGLAGANEQFF. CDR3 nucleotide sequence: TGTGCCAGCAGCGGGGGACTAGCGGGAGCAAATGAGCAGTTCTTC.

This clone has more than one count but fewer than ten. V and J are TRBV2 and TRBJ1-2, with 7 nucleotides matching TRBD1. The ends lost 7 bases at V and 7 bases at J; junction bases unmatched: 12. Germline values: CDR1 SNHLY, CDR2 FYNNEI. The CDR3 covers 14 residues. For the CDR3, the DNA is TGTGCCAGCACTAGGGACAGTCGACTCTCTGGCTACACCTTC. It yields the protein CASTRDSRLSGYTF.

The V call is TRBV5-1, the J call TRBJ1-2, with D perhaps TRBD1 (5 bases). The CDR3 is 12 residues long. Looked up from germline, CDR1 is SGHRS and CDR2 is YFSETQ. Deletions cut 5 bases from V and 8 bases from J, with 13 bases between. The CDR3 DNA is TGCGCCAGCAGTCCCAGCAGGGAAGGCTACACCTTC. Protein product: CASSPSREGYTF.

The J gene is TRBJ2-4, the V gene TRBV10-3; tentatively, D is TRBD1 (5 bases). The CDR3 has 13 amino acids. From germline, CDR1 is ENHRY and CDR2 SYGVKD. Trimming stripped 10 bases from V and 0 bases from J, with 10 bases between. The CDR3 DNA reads TGTGCCAGTCAGACAGTAGCCAAAAACATTCAGTACTTC. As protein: CASQTVAKNIQYF.

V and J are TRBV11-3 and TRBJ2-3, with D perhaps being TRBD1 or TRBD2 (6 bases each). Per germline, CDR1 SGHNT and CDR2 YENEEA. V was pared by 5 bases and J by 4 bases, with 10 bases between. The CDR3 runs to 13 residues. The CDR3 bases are TGTGCCAGCAGCGCCCGGGGGCCAGATACGCAGTATTTT. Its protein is CASSARGPDTQYF. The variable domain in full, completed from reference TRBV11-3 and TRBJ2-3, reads EAGVVQSPRYKIIEKKQPVAFWCNPISGHNTLYWYLQNLGQGPELLIRYENEEAVDDSQLPKDRFSAERLKGVDSTLKIQPAELGDSAVYLCASSARGPDTQYFGPGTRLTVL.

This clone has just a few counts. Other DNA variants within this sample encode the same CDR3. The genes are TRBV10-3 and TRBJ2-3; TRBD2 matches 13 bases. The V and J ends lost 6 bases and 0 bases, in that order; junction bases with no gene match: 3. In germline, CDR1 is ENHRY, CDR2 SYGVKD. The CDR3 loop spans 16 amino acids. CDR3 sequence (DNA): TGTGCCATCAGGCCGGGACTAGCGGGGAGCACAGATACGCAGTATTTT. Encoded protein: CAIRPGLAGSTDTQYF.

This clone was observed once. Here the CDR3 DNA reads TGTGCCTGGGCACGCACTTTGACGTCGGCCTACTTCGACTATGGCTACACCTTC. Residues: CAWARTLTSAYFDYGYTF. The rearrangement links TRBV30 to TRBJ1-2; no definite D call. The V gene's germline CDR1 is GTSNPN and CDR2 SVGIG (reference sequence). The CDR3 has 18 residues. Trimming pared 5 bases from V and 3 bases from J, leaving 28 bases between.

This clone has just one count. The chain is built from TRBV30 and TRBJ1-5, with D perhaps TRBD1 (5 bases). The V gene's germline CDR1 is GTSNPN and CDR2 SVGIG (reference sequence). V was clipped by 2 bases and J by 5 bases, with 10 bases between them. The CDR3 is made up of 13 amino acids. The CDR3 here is CAWSQGRDQPQHF. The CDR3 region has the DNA TGTGCCTGGAGTCAGGGCAGGGATCAGCCCCAGCATTTT.

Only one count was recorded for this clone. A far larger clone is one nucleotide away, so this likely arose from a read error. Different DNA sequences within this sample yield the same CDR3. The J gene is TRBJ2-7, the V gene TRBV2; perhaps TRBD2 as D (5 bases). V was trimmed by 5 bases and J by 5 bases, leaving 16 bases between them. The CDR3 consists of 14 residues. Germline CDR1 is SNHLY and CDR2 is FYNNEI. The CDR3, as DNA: TGTGCCAGCAGTCCTCGGACTCGGGCTCACGAGCAGTACTTC. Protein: CASSPRTRAHEQYF.

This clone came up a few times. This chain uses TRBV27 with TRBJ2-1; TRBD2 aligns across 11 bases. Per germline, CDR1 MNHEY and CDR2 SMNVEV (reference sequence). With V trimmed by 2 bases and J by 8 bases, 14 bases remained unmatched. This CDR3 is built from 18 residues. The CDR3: CASSLSWGASGRLDEQFF. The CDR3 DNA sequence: TGTGCCAGCAGTTTAAGTTGGGGGGCTAGCGGGAGGTTGGATGAGCAGTTCTTC.

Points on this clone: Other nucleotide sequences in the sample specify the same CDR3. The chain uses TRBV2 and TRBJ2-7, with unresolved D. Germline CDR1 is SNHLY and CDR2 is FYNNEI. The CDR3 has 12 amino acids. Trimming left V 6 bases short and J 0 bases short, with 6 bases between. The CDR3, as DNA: TGTGCCAGCAGGGCCGCCTCCTACGAGCAGTACTTC. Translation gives CASRAASYEQYF.

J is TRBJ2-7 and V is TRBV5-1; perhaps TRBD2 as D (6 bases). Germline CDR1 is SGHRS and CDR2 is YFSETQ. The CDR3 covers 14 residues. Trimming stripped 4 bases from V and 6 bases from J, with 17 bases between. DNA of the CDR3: TGCGCCAGCAGCGGCGGGGCGGACGGTCTCGAGCAGTACTTC. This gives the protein CASSGGADGLEQYF.

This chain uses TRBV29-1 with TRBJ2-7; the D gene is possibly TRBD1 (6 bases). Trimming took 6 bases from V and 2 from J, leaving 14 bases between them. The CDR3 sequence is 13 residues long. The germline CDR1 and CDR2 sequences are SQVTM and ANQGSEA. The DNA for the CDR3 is TGCAGCGTAATCACAACAGGGCCCTACGAGCAGTACTTC. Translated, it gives CSVITTGPYEQYF.

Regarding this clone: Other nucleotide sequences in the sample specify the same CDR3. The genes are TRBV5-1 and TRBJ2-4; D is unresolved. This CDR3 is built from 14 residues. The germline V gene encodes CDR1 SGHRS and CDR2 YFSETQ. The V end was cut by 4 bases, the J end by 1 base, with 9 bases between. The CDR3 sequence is CASSPPGAKNIQYF. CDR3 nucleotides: TGCGCCAGCAGCCCGCCCGGGGCCAAAAACATTCAGTACTTC. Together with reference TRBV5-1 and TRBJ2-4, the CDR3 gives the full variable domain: KAGVTQTPRYLIKTRGQQVTLSCSPISGHRSVSWYQQTPGQGLQFLFEYFSETQRNKGNFPGRFSGRQFSNSRSEMNVSTLELGDSALYLCASSPPGAKNIQYFGAGTRLSVL.

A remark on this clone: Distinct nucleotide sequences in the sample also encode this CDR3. The CDR3 bases are TGTGCCAGCTCACCATTAGCGGGAGCAGATACGCAGTATTTT. Amino acid sequence: CASSPLAGADTQYF. The chain links TRBV18 to TRBJ2-3; 9 bases fit TRBD2. Germline V lookup: CDR1 KGHSH, CDR2 LQKENI. The CDR3 has 14 residues. V lost 2 bases to trimming and J lost 4 bases; unmatched junction nucleotides: 1.

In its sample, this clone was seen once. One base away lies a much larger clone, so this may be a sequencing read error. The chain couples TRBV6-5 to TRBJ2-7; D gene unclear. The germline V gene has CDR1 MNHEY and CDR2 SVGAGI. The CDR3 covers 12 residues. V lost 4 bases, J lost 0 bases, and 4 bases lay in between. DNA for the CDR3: TGTGCCAGCAGTTCCCCCTCCTACGAGCAGTACTTC. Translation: CASSSPSYEQYF.

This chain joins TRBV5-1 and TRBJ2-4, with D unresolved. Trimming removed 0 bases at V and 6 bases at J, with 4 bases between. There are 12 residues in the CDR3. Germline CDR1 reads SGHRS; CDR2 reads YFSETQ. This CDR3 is CASSLAGNIQYF. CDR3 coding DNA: TGCGCCAGCAGCTTGGCAGGAAACATTCAGTACTTC.

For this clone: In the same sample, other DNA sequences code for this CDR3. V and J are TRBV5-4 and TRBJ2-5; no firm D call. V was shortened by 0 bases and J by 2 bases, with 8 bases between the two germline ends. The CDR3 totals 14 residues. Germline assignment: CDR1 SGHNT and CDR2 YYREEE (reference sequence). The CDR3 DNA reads TGTGCCAGCAGCTTGGCGAGACCACAAGAGACCCAGTACTTC. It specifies CASSLARPQETQYF. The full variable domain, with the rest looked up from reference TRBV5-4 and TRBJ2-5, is ETGVTQSPTHLIKTRGQQVTLRCSSQSGHNTVSWYQQALGQGPQFIFQYYREEENGRGNFPPRFSGLQFPNYSSELNVNALELDDSALYLCASSLARPQETQYFGPGTRLLVL.